The text below deals with one T cell receptor (beta chain). In the authors' methods: Amplifying reference gene primers gave estimates of nucleated cell counts. Repertoires were generated with immunoSEQ multiplex PCR, while TCRdb's copy carries only in-frame clones and drops some. From that table come the V and J calls and clone size; the DNA was used to work out D and trimming. The sample consists of some 160,000 clones, around 89% of them appearing once. The CDR3 is 17 residues long. Germline CDR1 reads SNHLY; CDR2 reads FYNNEI. V lost 0 bases and J 0 bases, leaving 12 bases between the germline ends. This record comes from a study of blood T cell repertoires in COVID-19. Study information: The United States, Italy and Spain provided the acute and convalescent COVID-19 samples. Sources were T cells, B-cell-depleted T cells, or PBMCs; the material itself was cDNA or gDNA.

The specimen sequenced was peripheral blood. This clonotype was sampled from a man aged 60-69 years with acute or convalescent COVID-19. The chain carries TRBV2 and TRBJ1-3, with unresolved D. The DNA of the CDR3 is TGTGCCAGCAGTGAAGCGAACGCCAGGAACTCTGGAAACACCATATATTTT. Amino acids: CASSEANARNSGNTIYF.